This entry lists 8 T cell receptor beta chains sequenced from one sample in a study of long-term antiretroviral therapy in people with HIV. Researchers ran immunoSEQ v3.0 at survey level. Assay: immunoSEQ multiplex PCR; the TCRdb copy retains only in-frame clones and omits some. Here the sample spans roughly 20,000 clones, around 89% being singletons. Specimen: unsorted PBMCs, collected 2.3 years after starting antiretroviral therapy. These receptors all come from a man between 60 and 70 years old with HIV.

The chain links TRBV27 to TRBJ1-2; perhaps TRBD1 as D (6 bases). The germline V gene encodes CDR1 MNHEY and CDR2 SMNVEV (reference sequence). CDR3 length equals 14 residues. V was shortened by 5 bases and J by 0 bases, with 10 bases between the two germline ends. Here the CDR3 DNA reads TGTGCCAGCAGTGCGACAGGAACTAACTATGGCTACACCTTC. Its protein is CASSATGTNYGYTF.

This rearrangement joins TRBV5-1 to TRBJ1-2; D unclear. This CDR3 is built from 13 residues. Looked up from germline, CDR1 is SGHRS and CDR2 is YFSETQ. Trimming stripped 6 bases from V and 2 bases from J, with 11 bases between. CDR3 loop: CASTADGNYGYTF. CDR3 DNA: TGCGCCAGCACGGCGGACGGCAACTATGGCTACACCTTC.

The chain combines TRBV5-1 with TRBJ1-1; D may be TRBD1 (5 bases). Trimming took 4 bases from V and 2 from J, leaving 9 bases between them. Per germline, CDR1 SGHRS and CDR2 YFSETQ. The CDR3 spans 13 residues. The CDR3 DNA sequence: TGCGCCAGCAGCGATCAGGGTAACACTGAAGCTTTCTTT. Translated, it gives CASSDQGNTEAFF. The variable domain in full, with the rest retrieved from reference TRBV5-1 and TRBJ1-1, is KAGVTQTPRYLIKTRGQQVTLSCSPISGHRSVSWYQQTPGQGLQFLFEYFSETQRNKGNFPGRFSGRQFSNSRSEMNVSTLELGDSALYLCASSDQGNTEAFFGQGTRLTVV.

The J gene is TRBJ2-4, the V gene TRBV4-3; TRBD1 is a possible D gene (5 bases). V lost 0 bases and J 8 bases, leaving 11 bases between the germline ends. CDR3 size: 14 residues. Germline CDR1 LGHNA, CDR2 YSLEER. CDR3: CASSQDRVKDIQYF. CDR3 nucleotides: TGCGCCAGCAGCCAAGACAGGGTGAAGGACATTCAGTACTTC.

This chain uses TRBV9 with TRBJ2-3; unclear D gene. The CDR3 loop spans 16 amino acids. In germline, CDR1 is SGDLS, CDR2 YYNGEE. V lost 0 bases, J lost 0 bases, and 11 bases lay in between. CDR3 sequence: CASSVGRPISTDTQYF. In DNA, the CDR3 is TGTGCCAGCAGCGTAGGCCGGCCCATTAGCACAGATACGCAGTATTTT.

The J gene is TRBJ1-2, the V gene TRBV20-1; no clear D. Germline CDR1 and CDR2: DFQATT and SNEGSKA (reference sequence). V lost 5 bases, J lost 3 bases, and 7 bases lay in between. The CDR3 runs 11 residues. The CDR3: CSARGDYGYTF. The CDR3 DNA sequence: TGCAGTGCTCGTGGGGACTATGGCTACACCTTC.

The chain recombines TRBV4-3 with TRBJ2-2; D is perhaps TRBD2 (5 bases). V was pared by 0 bases and J by 6 bases, with 14 bases between. Germline CDR1 is LGHNA and CDR2 is YSLEER. This CDR3 is 16 amino acids long. The CDR3 DNA sequence: TGCGCCAGCAGCCAAGATTGGTGGGGTAGCGCCGGGGAGCTGTTTTTT. It translates to CASSQDWWGSAGELFF.

The chain combines TRBV28 with TRBJ1-4; D is unresolved. The CDR3 sequence is 15 residues long. Looked up from germline, CDR1 is MDHEN and CDR2 is SYDVKM. V was trimmed by 5 bases and J by 0 bases, leaving 10 bases between them. The DNA of the CDR3 is TGTGCCAGCAGTACAATTCAGTCAACTAATGAAAAACTGTTTTTT. Translated, it gives CASSTIQSTNEKLFF.